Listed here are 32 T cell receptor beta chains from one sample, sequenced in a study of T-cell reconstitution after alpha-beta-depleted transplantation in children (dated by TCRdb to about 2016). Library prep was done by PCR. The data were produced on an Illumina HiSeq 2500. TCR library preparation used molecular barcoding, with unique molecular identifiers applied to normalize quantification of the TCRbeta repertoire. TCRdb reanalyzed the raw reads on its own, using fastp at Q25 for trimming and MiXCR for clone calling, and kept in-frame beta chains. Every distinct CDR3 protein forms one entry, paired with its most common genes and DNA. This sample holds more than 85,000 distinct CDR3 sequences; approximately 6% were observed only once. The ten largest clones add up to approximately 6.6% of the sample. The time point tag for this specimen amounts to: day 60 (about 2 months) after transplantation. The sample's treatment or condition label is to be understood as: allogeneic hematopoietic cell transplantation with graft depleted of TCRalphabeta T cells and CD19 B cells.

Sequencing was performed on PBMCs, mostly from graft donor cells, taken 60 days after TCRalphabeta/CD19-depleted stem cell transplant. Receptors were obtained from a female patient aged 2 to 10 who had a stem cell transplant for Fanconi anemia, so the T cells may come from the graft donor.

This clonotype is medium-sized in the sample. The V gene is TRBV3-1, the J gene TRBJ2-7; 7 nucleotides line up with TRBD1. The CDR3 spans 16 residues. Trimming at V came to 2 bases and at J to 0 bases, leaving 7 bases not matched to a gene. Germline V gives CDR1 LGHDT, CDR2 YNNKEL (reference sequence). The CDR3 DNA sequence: TGTGCCAGCAGCCAACACAGGGGTGGGATCTCCTACGAGCAGTACTTC. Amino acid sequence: CASSQHRGGISYEQYF.

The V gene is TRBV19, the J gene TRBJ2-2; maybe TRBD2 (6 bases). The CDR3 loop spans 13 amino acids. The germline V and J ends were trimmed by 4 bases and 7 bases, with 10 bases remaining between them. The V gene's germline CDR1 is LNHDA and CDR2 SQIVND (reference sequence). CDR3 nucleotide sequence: TGTGCCAGTAGTACGGGGGTTTACGGGGAGCTGTTTTTT. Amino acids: CASSTGVYGELFF.

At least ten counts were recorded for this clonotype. The CDR3 sequence is CSVEDRTSGTGETQYF. DNA for the CDR3: TGCAGCGTTGAAGATCGGACTAGCGGGACCGGGGAGACCCAGTACTTC. The V gene is TRBV29-1, the J gene TRBJ2-5; TRBD2 agrees at 12 bases. Germline assignment: CDR1 SQVTM and CDR2 ANQGSEA. The CDR3 covers 16 residues. V trimming: 0 bases; J trimming: 5 bases; junction bases outside the gene matches: 7.

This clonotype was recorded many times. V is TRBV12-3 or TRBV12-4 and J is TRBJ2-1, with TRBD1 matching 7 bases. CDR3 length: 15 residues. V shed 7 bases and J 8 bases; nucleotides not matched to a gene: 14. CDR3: CASTERQGPWDEQFF. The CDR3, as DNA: TGTGCCAGCACCGAACGACAGGGCCCTTGGGATGAGCAGTTCTTC.

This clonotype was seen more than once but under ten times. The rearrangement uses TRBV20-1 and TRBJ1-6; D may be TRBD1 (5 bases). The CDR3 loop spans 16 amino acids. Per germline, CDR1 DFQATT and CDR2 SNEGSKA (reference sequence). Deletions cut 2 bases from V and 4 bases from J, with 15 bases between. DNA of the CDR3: TGCAGTGCTAGACTTGCGACAGCCTCTTATAATTCACCCCTCCACTTT. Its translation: CSARLATASYNSPLHF.

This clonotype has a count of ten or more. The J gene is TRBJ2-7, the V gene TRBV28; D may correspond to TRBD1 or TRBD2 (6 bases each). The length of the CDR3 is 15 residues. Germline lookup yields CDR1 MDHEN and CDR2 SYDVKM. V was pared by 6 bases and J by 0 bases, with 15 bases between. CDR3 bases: TGTGCCAGCAGCGGAACGACGGGGGCCTCCTACGAGCAGTACTTC. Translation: CASSGTTGASYEQYF.

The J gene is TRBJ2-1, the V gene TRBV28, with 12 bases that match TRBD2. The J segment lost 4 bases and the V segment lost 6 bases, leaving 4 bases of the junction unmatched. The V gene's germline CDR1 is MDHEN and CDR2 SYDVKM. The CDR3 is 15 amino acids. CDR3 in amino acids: CASRSSGGAYNEQFF. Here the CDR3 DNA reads TGTGCCAGCAGATCTAGCGGGGGGGCATACAATGAGCAGTTCTTC.

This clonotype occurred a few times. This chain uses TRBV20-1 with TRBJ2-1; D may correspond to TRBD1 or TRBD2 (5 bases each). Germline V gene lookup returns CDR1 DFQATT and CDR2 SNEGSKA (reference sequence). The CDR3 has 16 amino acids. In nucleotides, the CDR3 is TGCTGTGGGCCGATTGGGGGTGGTATGAGACGGGATGAGCAGTTCTTC. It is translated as CCGPIGGGMRRDEQFF.

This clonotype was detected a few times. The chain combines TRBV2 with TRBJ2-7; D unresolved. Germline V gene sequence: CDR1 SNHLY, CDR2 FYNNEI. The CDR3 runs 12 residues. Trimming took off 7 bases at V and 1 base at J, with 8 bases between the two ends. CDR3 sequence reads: CASNTPSYEQYF. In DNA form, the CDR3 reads TGTGCCAGCAACACACCTTCCTACGAGCAGTACTTC.

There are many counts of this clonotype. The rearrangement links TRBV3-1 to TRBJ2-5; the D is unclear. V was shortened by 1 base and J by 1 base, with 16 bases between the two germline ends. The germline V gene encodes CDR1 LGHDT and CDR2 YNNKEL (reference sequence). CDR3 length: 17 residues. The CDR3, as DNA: TGTGCCAGCAGCCAAGTTTTGGAGTTCCCCATCCAAGAGACCCAGTACTTC. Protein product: CASSQVLEFPIQETQYF.

CDR3 nucleotides: TGTGCCAGCAGCTTAGAAATCCTAGCGGGAGTGTACGAGCAGTACTTC. This translates into CASSLEILAGVYEQYF. The genes are TRBV7-2 and TRBJ2-7; 10 bases agree with TRBD2. In germline, CDR1 is SGHTA, CDR2 FQGNSA. The CDR3 sequence is 16 residues long. V lost 1 base and J lost 4; bases outside the gene matches: 7.

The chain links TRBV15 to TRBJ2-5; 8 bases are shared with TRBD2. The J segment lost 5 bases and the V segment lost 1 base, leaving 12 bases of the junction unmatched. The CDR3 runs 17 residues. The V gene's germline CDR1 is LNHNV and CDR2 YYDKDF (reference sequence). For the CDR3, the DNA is TGTGCCACCAGCAGAGCTGGTGGCGGGAGGTTCAGGGAGACCCAGTACTTC. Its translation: CATSRAGGGRFRETQYF.

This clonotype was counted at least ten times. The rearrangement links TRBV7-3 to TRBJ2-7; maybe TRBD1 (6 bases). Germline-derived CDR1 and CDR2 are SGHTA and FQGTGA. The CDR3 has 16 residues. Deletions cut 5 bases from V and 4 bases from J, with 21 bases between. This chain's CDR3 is CASSRSPSEGGYEQYF. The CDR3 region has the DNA TGTGCCAGCAGCCGTTCGCCCTCGGAAGGGGGATACGAGCAGTACTTC.

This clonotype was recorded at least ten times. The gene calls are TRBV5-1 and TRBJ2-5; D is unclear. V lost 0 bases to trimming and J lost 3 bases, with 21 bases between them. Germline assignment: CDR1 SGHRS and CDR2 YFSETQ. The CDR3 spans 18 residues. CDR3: CASSLDPGPWGSKETQYF. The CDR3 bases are TGCGCCAGCAGCTTGGACCCAGGCCCCTGGGGATCAAAAGAGACCCAGTACTTC.

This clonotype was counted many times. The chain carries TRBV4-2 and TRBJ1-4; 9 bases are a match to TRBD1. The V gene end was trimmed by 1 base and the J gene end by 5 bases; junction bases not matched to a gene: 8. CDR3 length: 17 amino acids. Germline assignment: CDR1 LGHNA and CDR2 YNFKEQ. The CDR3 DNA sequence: TGTGCCAGCAGCCAAGCTCCGGGACAGGGCCGAAATGAAAAACTGTTTTTT. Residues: CASSQAPGQGRNEKLFF.

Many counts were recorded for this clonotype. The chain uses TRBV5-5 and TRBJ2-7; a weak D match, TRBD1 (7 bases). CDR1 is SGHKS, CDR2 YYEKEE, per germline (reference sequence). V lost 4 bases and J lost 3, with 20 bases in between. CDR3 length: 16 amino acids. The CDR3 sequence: CASSAGRQGRVYEQYF. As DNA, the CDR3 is TGTGCCAGCAGCGCGGGAAGACAGGGCCGGGTCTACGAGCAGTACTTC.

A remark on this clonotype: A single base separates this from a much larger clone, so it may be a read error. CDR3 sequence reads: CASSLKVNTEVFF. The CDR3 DNA reads as TGTGCCAGCAGTTTGAAGGTAAACACTGAAGTTTTCTTT. The chain links TRBV12-3 or TRBV12-4 to TRBJ1-1; D is unresolved. CDR3 length: 13 residues.

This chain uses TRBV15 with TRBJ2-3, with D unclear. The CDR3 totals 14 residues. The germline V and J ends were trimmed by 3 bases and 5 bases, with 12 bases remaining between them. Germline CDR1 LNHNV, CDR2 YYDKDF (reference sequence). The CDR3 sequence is CATSREGMGDTQYF. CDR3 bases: TGTGCCACCAGCAGGGAAGGGATGGGAGATACGCAGTATTTT.

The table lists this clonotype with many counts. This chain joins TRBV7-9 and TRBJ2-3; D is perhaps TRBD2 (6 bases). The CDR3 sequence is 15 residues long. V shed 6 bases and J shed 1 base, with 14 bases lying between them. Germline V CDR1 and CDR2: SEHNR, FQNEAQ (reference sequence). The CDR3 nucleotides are TGTGCCAGCAGTCTAGCGACCCCGGGCACAGATACGCAGTATTTT. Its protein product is CASSLATPGTDTQYF.

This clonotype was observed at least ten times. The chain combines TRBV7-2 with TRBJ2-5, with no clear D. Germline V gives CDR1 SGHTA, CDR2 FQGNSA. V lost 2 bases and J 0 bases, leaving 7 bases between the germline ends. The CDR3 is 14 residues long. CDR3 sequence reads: CASSLITYQETQYF. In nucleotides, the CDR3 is TGTGCCAGCAGCTTAATAACCTACCAAGAGACCCAGTACTTC.

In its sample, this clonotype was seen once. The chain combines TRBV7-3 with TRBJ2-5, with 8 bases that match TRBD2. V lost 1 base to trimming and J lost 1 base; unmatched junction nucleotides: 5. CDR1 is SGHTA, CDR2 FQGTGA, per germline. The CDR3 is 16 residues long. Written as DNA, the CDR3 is TGTGCCAGCAGCTTAATGGGCGGGGGGATCCAAGAGACCCAGTACTTC. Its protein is CASSLMGGGIQETQYF.

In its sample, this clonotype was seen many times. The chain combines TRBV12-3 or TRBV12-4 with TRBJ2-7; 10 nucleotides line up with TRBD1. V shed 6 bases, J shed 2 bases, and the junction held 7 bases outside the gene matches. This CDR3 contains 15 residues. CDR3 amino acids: CASRTPGTGAYEQYF. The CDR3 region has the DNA TGTGCCAGCAGGACTCCCGGGACAGGGGCCTACGAGCAGTACTTC.

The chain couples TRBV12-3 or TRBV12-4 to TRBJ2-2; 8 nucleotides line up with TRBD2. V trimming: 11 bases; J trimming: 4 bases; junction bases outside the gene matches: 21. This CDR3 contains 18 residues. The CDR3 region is CACCLRLAGTRATGELFF. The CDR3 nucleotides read TGTGCCTGCTGTTTACGATTAGCGGGGACGCGAGCCACCGGGGAGCTGTTTTTT.

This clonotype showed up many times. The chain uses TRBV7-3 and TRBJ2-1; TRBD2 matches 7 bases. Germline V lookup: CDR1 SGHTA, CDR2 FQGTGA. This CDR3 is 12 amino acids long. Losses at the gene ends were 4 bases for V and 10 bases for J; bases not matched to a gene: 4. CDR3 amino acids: CASSSGLGEQFF. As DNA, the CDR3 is TGTGCCAGCAGCTCTGGACTAGGCGAGCAGTTCTTC.

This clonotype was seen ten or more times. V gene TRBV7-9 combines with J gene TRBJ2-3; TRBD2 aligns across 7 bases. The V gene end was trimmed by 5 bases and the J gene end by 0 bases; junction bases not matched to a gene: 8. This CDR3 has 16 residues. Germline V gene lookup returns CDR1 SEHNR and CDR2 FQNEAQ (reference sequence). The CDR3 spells CASSPRSSGSTDTQYF. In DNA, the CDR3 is TGTGCCAGCAGCCCAAGGTCTAGCGGCAGCACAGATACGCAGTATTTT.

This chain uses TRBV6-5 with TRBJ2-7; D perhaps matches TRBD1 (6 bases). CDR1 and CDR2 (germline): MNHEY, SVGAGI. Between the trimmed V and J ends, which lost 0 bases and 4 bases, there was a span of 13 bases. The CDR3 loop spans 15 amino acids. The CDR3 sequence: CASSYSGRGAYEQYF. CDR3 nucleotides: TGTGCCAGCAGTTACTCTGGCAGGGGAGCTTACGAGCAGTACTTC.

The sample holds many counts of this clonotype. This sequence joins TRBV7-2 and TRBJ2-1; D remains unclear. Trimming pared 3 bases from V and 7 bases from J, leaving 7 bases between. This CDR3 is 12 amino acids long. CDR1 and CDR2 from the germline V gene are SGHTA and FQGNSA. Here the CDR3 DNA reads TGTGCCAGCAGCTTCCCTTTGAATGAGCAGTTCTTC. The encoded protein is CASSFPLNEQFF. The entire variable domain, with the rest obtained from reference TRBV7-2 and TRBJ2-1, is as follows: GAGVSQSPSNKVTEKGKDVELRCDPISGHTALYWYRQSLGQGLEFLIYFQGNSAPDKSGLPSDRFSAERTGGSVSTLTIQRTQQEDSAVYLCASSFPLNEQFFGPGTRLTVL.

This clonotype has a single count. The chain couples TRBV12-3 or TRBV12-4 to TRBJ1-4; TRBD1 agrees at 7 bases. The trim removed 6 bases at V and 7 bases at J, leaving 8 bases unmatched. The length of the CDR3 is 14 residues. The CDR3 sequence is CASSPTGRIEKLFF. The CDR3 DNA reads TGTGCCAGCAGCCCGACAGGGAGGATTGAAAAACTGTTTTTT.

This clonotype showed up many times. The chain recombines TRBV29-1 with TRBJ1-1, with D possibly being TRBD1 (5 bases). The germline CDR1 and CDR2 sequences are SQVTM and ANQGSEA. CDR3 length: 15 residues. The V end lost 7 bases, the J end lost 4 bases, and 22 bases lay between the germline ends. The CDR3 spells CSALPHNGGITEAFF. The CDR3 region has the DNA TGCAGCGCCCTACCGCATAACGGGGGGATCACTGAAGCTTTCTTT.

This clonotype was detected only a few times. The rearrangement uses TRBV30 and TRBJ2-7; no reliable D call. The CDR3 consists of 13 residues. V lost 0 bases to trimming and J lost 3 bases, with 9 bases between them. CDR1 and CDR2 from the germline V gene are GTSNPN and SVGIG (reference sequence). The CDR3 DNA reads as TGTGCCTGGAGTGTAGGCACCTACTACGAGCAGTACTTC. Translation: CAWSVGTYYEQYF.

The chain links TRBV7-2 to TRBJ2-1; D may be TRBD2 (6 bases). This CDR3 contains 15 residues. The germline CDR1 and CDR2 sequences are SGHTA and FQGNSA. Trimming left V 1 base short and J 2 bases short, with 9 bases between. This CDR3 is CASSLVASAYNEQFF. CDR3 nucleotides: TGTGCCAGCAGCTTAGTTGCTAGCGCCTACAATGAGCAGTTCTTC.

The CDR3 region has the DNA TGTGCCAGCAGCTTTGGAGGGGGCGGCACTGAAGCTTTCTTT. This translates into CASSFGGGGTEAFF. The gene calls are TRBV7-3 and TRBJ1-1, with 7 positions matching TRBD1. In germline, CDR1 is SGHTA, CDR2 FQGTGA. V lost 3 bases, J lost 4 bases, and 5 bases stayed unmatched. The CDR3 is 14 residues long.